A selection of T cell receptor beta chains follows, all from one sample in a study of CD8 T cells in Susac syndrome. TCRdb re-called the immunoSEQ multiplex PCR reads with MiXCR, one entry per CDR3 protein. The data show tens of thousands of distinct CDR3 sequences, 93% seen once. The specimen was CD4+ T cells from PBMCs. These TCRs come from a human donor with Susac syndrome. Both conserved end residues are part of each CDR3. The D gene is left open where the match is weak. The size field is filled for only some rows; it gives once, few, many or a size class.

>TRBV29-1|TRBJ2-5|.|.
TGCAGCGGCTTAATAGGGAGCAGGGGAGAGACCCAGTACTTC
CSGLIGSRGETQYF
>TRBV5-1|TRBJ2-3|.|.
TGCGCCAGCAGTTCTAGCGATACGCAGTATTTT
CASSSSDTQYF
>TRBV19|TRBJ1-6|.|.
TGTGCCAGTAGTATAGTGGGCGGACGAAATTCACCCCTCCACTTT
CASSIVGGRNSPLHF
>TRBV12-3/TRBV12-4|TRBJ2-5|once|TRBD2
TGTGCCAGCAGTTTATATAGGCGCGGGGGGGCCCGGGAGGAGACCCAGTACTTC
CASSLYRRGGAREETQYF
>TRBV18|TRBJ1-5|once|.
TGTGCCAGCTCACCAATTCGACAGAATAGCAATCAGCCCCAGCATTTT
CASSPIRQNSNQPQHF
>TRBV7-8|TRBJ2-5|.|.
TGTGCCAGCAGCTTATCCAGACTGCCATTCCAAGAGACCCAGTACTTC
CASSLSRLPFQETQYF
>TRBV13|TRBJ2-1|.|.
TGTGCCAGCAGCTTATTAGGACAAGTAAACAATGAGCAGTTCTTC
CASSLLGQVNNEQFF
>TRBV20-1|TRBJ2-7|.|TRBD1
TGCAGTGCTCGTCATGGACAGGGGTCCTACGAGCAGTACTTC
CSARHGQGSYEQYF
>TRBV11-2|TRBJ2-7|.|TRBD1
TGTGCCAGCAGCTCGGGACAGAGCTACGAGCAGTACTTC
CASSSGQSYEQYF
>TRBV20-1|TRBJ1-2|.|.
TGCAGTGCCCCACGTGAGTGGGGCGGTTATGGCTACACCTTC
CSAPREWGGYGYTF
>TRBV7-2|TRBJ1-4|.|TRBD1
TGTGCCAGCAGCACACGACAGGGAGAACTGTTTTTT
CASSTRQGELFF
>TRBV2|TRBJ2-2|.|TRBD2
TGTGCCAGCAGGGCGGGACTAGCGGGAGCCTACACCGGGGAGCTGTTTTTT
CASRAGLAGAYTGELFF
>TRBV9|TRBJ1-4|.|.
TGTGCCAGCAGCACGCATTCAGAAGGTGAAAAACTGTTTTTT
CASSTHSEGEKLFF
>TRBV29-1|TRBJ1-1|.|TRBD1
TGCAGCGTTGAAGGGGGACAGGGGCGAACTGAAGCTTTCTTT
CSVEGGQGRTEAFF
>TRBV20-1|TRBJ1-2|.|.
TGCAGTGCAGAGGGTGATGGCTACACCTTC
CSAEGDGYTF
>TRBV28|TRBJ2-7|.|.
TGTGCCAGCAGTTTCACAGGATTGCAGTACTTC
CASSFTGLQYF
>TRBV6-6|TRBJ2-7|.|.
TGTGCCAGCAGGACGGACGCTGGGCAGTACTTC
CASRTDAGQYF
>TRBV4-2|TRBJ2-7|few|.
TGTGCCAGCAGCCGCATTGACCCCTACGAGCAGTACTTC
CASSRIDPYEQYF
>TRBV25-1|TRBJ2-5|.|TRBD1
TGTGCCAGCAGGGCGGTGGGGACAGGGGTAGAGACCCAGTACTTC
CASRAVGTGVETQYF
>TRBV19|TRBJ2-7|.|TRBD1
TGTGCCAGTAGGAAACAGGGGGCAAACGAGCAGTACTTC
CASRKQGANEQYF
>TRBV28|TRBJ1-2|.|.
TGTGCCAGCAGTTTCCAACCGGGCCTGGGAGGCTACACCTTC
CASSFQPGLGGYTF
>TRBV7-2|TRBJ1-1|.|.
TGTGCCAGCAGCTCCTCTGGGACGTTAAGGGAAGCTTTCTTT
CASSSSGTLREAFF
>TRBV6-2/TRBV6-3|TRBJ1-5|.|TRBD1
TGTGCCAGCAGTCACAACTTAAGGACAGGAGACCTACGAAGCAATCAGCCCCAGCATTTT
CASSHNLRTGDLRSNQPQHF
>TRBV14|TRBJ2-7|.|.
TGTGCCAGCAGCCTAAACCCCGGCAGGGCGAAATCCTACGAGCAGTACTTC
CASSLNPGRAKSYEQYF
>TRBV24-1|TRBJ1-1|.|.
TGTGCCACCAGTGACCGCACAGGCAACACTGAAGCTTTCTTT
CATSDRTGNTEAFF
>TRBV7-8|TRBJ1-5|.|.
TGTGCCAGCAGCAACCCCCCGGGAGGCCAGCATTTT
CASSNPPGGQHF
>TRBV28|TRBJ1-1|.|TRBD1
TGTGCCAGCAGTTTTCGACAGGGGTTGAGGACTGAAGCTTTCTTT
CASSFRQGLRTEAFF
>TRBV30|TRBJ2-1|.|.
TGTGCCTGGAACCCGGGCCTCGGCTTCTTTTTC
CAWNPGLGFFF
>TRBV6-1|TRBJ2-7|.|.
TGTGCCAGCAGTGCCAGGACAGTAACCTACGAGCAGTACTTC
CASSARTVTYEQYF
>TRBV20-1|TRBJ2-4|.|TRBD2
TGCAGTGCCTGGCCCGGGAGGAGAGACATTCAGTACTTC
CSAWPGRRDIQYF
>TRBV6-5|TRBJ2-1|.|.
TGTGCCAGCACCAGGGGTCCCTACAATGAGCAGTTCTTC
CASTRGPYNEQFF
>TRBV28|TRBJ2-2|once|TRBD1
TGTGCCAGCAGTCCACCCCAGGGGGCGAGTCAAGACACCGGGGAGCTGTTTTTT
CASSPPQGASQDTGELFF
>TRBV30|TRBJ1-5|.|TRBD1
TGTGCCTGGAGTCCCATAAACAGGGGGGATCAGCCCCAGCATTTT
CAWSPINRGDQPQHF
>TRBV30|TRBJ2-6|.|TRBD1
TGTGCCTGGAGTCCCGACAGGGTTCGGGCTGGGGCCAACGTCCTGACTTTC
CAWSPDRVRAGANVLTF
>TRBV18|TRBJ2-7|.|TRBD1
TGTGCCAGCTCACCAGGGACAGGGTCGGTCTACGAGCAGTACTTC
CASSPGTGSVYEQYF
>TRBV7-9|TRBJ2-5|.|TRBD2
TGTGCCACCACACTAGCGGGGGGGCAAGAGACCCAGTACTTC
CATTLAGGQETQYF
>TRBV5-1|TRBJ1-3|.|.
TGCGCCAGCAGCTTGGGGACGCCTGGAAACACCATATATTTT
CASSLGTPGNTIYF
>TRBV6-5|TRBJ2-1|.|.
TGTGCCAGCGGATTAACAGGGCGCTCCTACAATGAGCAGTTCTTC
CASGLTGRSYNEQFF
>TRBV7-8|TRBJ2-5|.|.
TGTGCCAGCAGCCCCCTTTTCGCCCAGTACTTC
CASSPLFAQYF